The rows below give T cell receptor beta chains drawn from one sample of a study of shared clonotypes between healthy human individuals. This table comes from immunoSEQ multiplex PCR, and its TCRdb copy is limited to in-frame clones, with some not included. The sample lists about 690,000 clones, about 92% occurring once. Input material: memory CD8+ T cells from PBMCs. The source is a man younger than 35 in good health. Some clones in this sample may be carry-over from other donors' samples. The CDR3 runs from the conserved cysteine through the conserved F or W. The D gene is left open where the match is weak. Only part of the rows carry a size: once, few, many, or a class if the clone is expanded.

d_gene | j_gene | v_gene | abundance | CDR3nt | CDR3aa
TRBD1 | TRBJ1-2 | TRBV7-9 | . | TGTGCCAGCAGTTTTTGGACAGGGGATTTTAACTATGGCTACACCTTC | CASSFWTGDFNYGYTF
. | TRBJ2-3 | TRBV7-2 | . | TGTGCCAGCAGCCCGAGCGGTTTTAATACGCAGTATTTT | CASSPSGFNTQYF
. | TRBJ2-7 | TRBV27 | once | TGTGCCAGCAGTCCCCGGGGCGGATCCTACGAGCAGTACTTC | CASSPRGGSYEQYF
. | TRBJ1-4 | TRBV10-3 | . | TGTGCCATCAGTTTAGACAGACAAACTAATGAAAAACTGTTTTTT | CAISLDRQTNEKLFF
. | TRBJ2-7 | TRBV7-9 | . | TGTGCCAGCAGCTCTATATCTCGTAGCCAGCACGAGCAGTACTTC | CASSSISRSQHEQYF
TRBD2 | TRBJ2-3 | TRBV4-3 | . | TGCGCCAGCAGCCAAGCTTCCGCCGACCTCTGGGGGACTAGCGGTAGCACAGATACGCAGTATTTT | CASSQASADLWGTSGSTDTQYF
. | TRBJ2-2 | TRBV4-3 | . | TGCGCCAGCAGCCAAGTATTCTTGAGACAGGGAGGCACCGGGGAGCTGTTTTTT | CASSQVFLRQGGTGELFF
. | TRBJ2-2 | TRBV10-3 | . | TGTGCCATCAGTGAGCCCCCCACGGAAAAACGGAACACCGGGGAGCTGTTTTTT | CAISEPPTEKRNTGELFF
. | TRBJ2-1 | TRBV27 | . | TGTGCCAGCAGTTTAGGGCCGGGGAGCTCCTACAATGAGCAGTTCTTC | CASSLGPGSSYNEQFF
TRBD2 | TRBJ2-5 | TRBV9 | . | TGTGCCAGCAGCCCAGGGACTAGCTATCAAGAGACCCAGTACTTC | CASSPGTSYQETQYF
. | TRBJ2-5 | TRBV6-1 | . | TGTGCCAGCAGTCCGTCCGGGGGGACCCAGTACTTC | CASSPSGGTQYF
. | TRBJ2-1 | TRBV7-9 | . | TGTGCCAGCAGCTTAGCGCTCGGTCTCGACAGGTCGATCCTGGTCTTC | CASSLALGLDRSILVF
. | TRBJ1-5 | TRBV25-1 | few | TGTGCCAGCAGTGATTACCGGGACAAGGGCAATCAGCCCCAGCATTTT | CASSDYRDKGNQPQHF
. | TRBJ2-6 | TRBV5-8 | . | TGTGCCAGCAGCCAACCAGGCGCAGGAGGTGGGGCCAACGTCCTGACTTTC | CASSQPGAGGGANVLTF
TRBD2 | TRBJ2-7 | TRBV11-2 | . | TGTGCCAGCAGCTTAGTCGCTAGCGGGAGGTACGAGCAGTACTTC | CASSLVASGRYEQYF
TRBD1 | TRBJ2-3 | TRBV7-9 | . | TGTGCCAGCAGCCCCTCGGGCAGGGGGACAGATACGCAGTATTTT | CASSPSGRGTDTQYF
. | TRBJ2-7 | TRBV7-9 | . | TGTGCCAGCAGCGGCGGGACCTACGAGCAGTACTTC | CASSGGTYEQYF
. | TRBJ2-7 | TRBV10-3 | . | TGTGCCATCAGTATCTCAACAGGGAGCTCCTACGAGCAGTACTTC | CAISISTGSSYEQYF
. | TRBJ2-1 | TRBV19 | . | TGTGCCAGTAGTCAACGCGGAGGCTACAATGAGCAGTTCTTC | CASSQRGGYNEQFF
. | TRBJ1-1 | TRBV10-3 | . | TGTGCCATCAGTGAACCCACAGCCTTCGACACTGAAGCTTTCTTT | CAISEPTAFDTEAFF
. | TRBJ2-7 | TRBV27 | . | TGTGCCAGCAGCCGTCTGGACCGGCCCTACGAGCAGTACTTC | CASSRLDRPYEQYF
. | TRBJ2-1 | TRBV10-2 | . | TGCGCCAGCAGTGAAGTTAGCGAGGTTTACAATGAGCAGTTCTTC | CASSEVSEVYNEQFF
TRBD2 | TRBJ2-7 | TRBV4-1 | . | TGCGCCAGCAGCCAAGTTGCGAGCGGGAGGACGCCCTACGAGCAGTACTTC | CASSQVASGRTPYEQYF
. | TRBJ2-1 | TRBV7-9 | . | TGTGCCAGCAGCTTTAAGGCGGGACCCAGGGCCAATGAGCAGTTCTTC | CASSFKAGPRANEQFF
TRBD2 | TRBJ2-3 | TRBV19 | . | TGTGCCAGTAGTATCATTGCGGGAGGCGCAGATACGCAGTATTTT | CASSIIAGGADTQYF
TRBD1 | TRBJ2-1 | TRBV7-8 | once | TGTGCCAGCAGCTTAGGACGGTCAGACAGGGCCCCCTACAATGAGCAGTTCTTC | CASSLGRSDRAPYNEQFF
. | TRBJ2-2 | TRBV13 | . | TGTGCCAGCAGCTTTGGGCAGGTCGGTAGCACCGGGGAGCTGTTTTTT | CASSFGQVGSTGELFF
. | TRBJ2-1 | TRBV7-9 | . | TGTGCCAGCGGTAGCGGTATTAATTACAATGAGCAGTTCTTC | CASGSGINYNEQFF
. | TRBJ2-7 | TRBV7-9 | . | TGTGCCAGCAGCTCAGTTGGGGGCACGAGCGAGCAGTACTTC | CASSSVGGTSEQYF
TRBD2 | TRBJ2-7 | TRBV29-1 | . | TGCAGCGTTGCAGGCGGGAGTAGGTACGAGCAGTACTTC | CSVAGGSRYEQYF
. | TRBJ1-1 | TRBV29-1 | few | TGCAGCGTTCTCAGGGACACTGAAGCTTTCTTT | CSVLRDTEAFF
. | TRBJ2-7 | TRBV13 | . | TGTGCCAGCAGCTCCCAGGATGTAGCCTACGAGCAGTACTTC | CASSSQDVAYEQYF
. | TRBJ2-2 | TRBV27 | . | TGTGCCAGCAGTTACGGATATTACACCGGGGAGCTGTTTTTT | CASSYGYYTGELFF
TRBD2 | TRBJ2-5 | TRBV10-2 | . | TGCGCCACACTCGGGGGGGAGACCCAGTACTTC | CATLGGETQYF
. | TRBJ1-3 | TRBV30 | . | TGTGCCTGGAGTGCCTTAGCGGGCACAAGCTCTGGAAACACCATATATTTT | CAWSALAGTSSGNTIYF
. | TRBJ1-1 | TRBV10-3 | . | TGTGCCATCACCCCAGTTAGGAACACTGAAGCTTTCTTT | CAITPVRNTEAFF
. | TRBJ1-1 | TRBV5-6 | few | TGTGCCAGCAGCTTGGGGGTGTACACTGAAGCTTTCTTT | CASSLGVYTEAFF
TRBD1 | TRBJ2-1 | TRBV27 | . | TGTGCCAGCAAGTTCCGGGACAGGGTTCACAATGAGCAGTTCTTC | CASKFRDRVHNEQFF
. | TRBJ2-7 | TRBV11-1 | . | TGTGCCAGCAGCATAAGGGGGGCGTCCTCCTACGAGCAGTACTTC | CASSIRGASSYEQYF
. | TRBJ1-4 | TRBV4-1 | . | TGCGCCAGCAGCCAGCCCTATATCAATTCTAATGAAAAACTGTTTTTT | CASSQPYINSNEKLFF
TRBD1 | TRBJ1-1 | TRBV6-4 | . | TGTGCCAGCAGTGAAGATTCAGGGGGTCCTGAAGCTTTCTTT | CASSEDSGGPEAFF
. | TRBJ1-5 | TRBV19 | . | TGTGCCAGTAAGGAAGGGACGATGAGCAATCAGCCCCAGCATTTT | CASKEGTMSNQPQHF
. | TRBJ1-2 | TRBV29-1 | . | TGCAGCGCACGTCACAGACTTCTTGAGGGCTACACCTTC | CSARHRLLEGYTF
TRBD1 | TRBJ1-2 | TRBV9 | . | TGTGCCAGCAGCTTCACAGGGGGCACCTGGGATGGCTACACCTTC | CASSFTGGTWDGYTF
. | TRBJ1-5 | TRBV6-5 | few | TGTGCCAGCAGTTATCCTCTTTACGGGGGACGTCAGCCCCAGCATTTT | CASSYPLYGGRQPQHF
TRBD2 | TRBJ2-7 | TRBV13 | once | TGTGCCAGCAGCTTAAGAGCGGGAGGGCTTTACGAGCAGTACTTC | CASSLRAGGLYEQYF
TRBD1 | TRBJ1-2 | TRBV30 | . | TGTGCCTGGAGTTATGGGACAGGGAGTGGCTACACCTTC | CAWSYGTGSGYTF
. | TRBJ1-5 | TRBV27 | . | TGTGCCAGCAGTTTGAATCAGCCCCAGCATTTT | CASSLNQPQHF
. | TRBJ2-3 | TRBV27 | . | TGTGCCAGCAGTTTATTGCAGGGCCACCCCACAGATACGCAGTATTTT | CASSLLQGHPTDTQYF
TRBD1 | TRBJ1-2 | TRBV7-9 | . | TGTGCCAGCAGCCCGCCCGGGTACCGGACAGGAGGAGAGGGCTACACCTTC | CASSPPGYRTGGEGYTF
. | TRBJ2-7 | TRBV9 | . | TGTGCCAGCAGCGTAGTCGGCAGCCAAGCCTACGAGCAGTACTTC | CASSVVGSQAYEQYF
. | TRBJ2-5 | TRBV4-3 | . | TGCGCCAGCAGCCAAGCACCAGGGATACAACAAGAGACCCAGTACTTC | CASSQAPGIQQETQYF
. | TRBJ2-7 | TRBV27 | . | TGTGCCAGCAGTCACCGGGACGCCCGGGACGAGCAGTACTTC | CASSHRDARDEQYF